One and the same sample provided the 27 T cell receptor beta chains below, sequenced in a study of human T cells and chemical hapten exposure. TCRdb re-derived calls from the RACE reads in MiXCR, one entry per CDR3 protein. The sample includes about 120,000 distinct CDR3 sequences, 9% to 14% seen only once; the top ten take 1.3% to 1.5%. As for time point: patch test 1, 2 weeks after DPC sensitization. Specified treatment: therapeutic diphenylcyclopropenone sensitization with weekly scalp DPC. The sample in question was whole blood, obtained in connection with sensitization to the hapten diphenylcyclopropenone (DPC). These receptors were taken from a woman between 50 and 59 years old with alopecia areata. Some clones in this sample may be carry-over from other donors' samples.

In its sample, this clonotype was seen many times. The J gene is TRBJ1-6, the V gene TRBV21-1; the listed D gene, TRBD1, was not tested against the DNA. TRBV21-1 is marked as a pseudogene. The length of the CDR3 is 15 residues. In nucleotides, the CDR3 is TGTGCCAGCACCCACATCCGGGTTTGCGGGTCACCCCTCCACTTT. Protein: CASTHIRVCGSPLHF.

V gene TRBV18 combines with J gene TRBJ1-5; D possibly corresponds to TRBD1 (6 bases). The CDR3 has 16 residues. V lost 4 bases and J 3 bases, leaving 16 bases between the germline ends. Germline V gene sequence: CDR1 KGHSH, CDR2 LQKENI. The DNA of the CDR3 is TGTGCCAGCTCACTCCCGGGGGGGGCTAACAATCAGCCCCAGCATTTT. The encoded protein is CASSLPGGANNQPQHF.

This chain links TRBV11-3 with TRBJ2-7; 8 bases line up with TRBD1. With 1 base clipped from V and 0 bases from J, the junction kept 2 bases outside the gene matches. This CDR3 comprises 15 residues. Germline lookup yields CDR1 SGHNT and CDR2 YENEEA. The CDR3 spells CASSLGTGLSYEQYF. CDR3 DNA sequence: TGTGCCAGCAGCTTAGGGACAGGGCTCTCCTACGAGCAGTACTTC.

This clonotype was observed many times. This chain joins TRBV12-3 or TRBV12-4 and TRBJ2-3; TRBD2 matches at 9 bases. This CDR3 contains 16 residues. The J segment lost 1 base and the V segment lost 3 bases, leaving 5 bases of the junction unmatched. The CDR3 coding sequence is TGTGCCAGCAGTTTCCCCGCGGGAGGGGGCACAGATACGCAGTATTTT. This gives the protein CASSFPAGGGTDTQYF.

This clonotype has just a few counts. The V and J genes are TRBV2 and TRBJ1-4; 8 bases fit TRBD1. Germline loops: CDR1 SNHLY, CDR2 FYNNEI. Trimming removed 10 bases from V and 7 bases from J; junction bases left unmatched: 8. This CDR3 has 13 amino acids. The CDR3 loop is CATLGQGGEKLFF. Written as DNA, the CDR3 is TGTGCCACCCTTGGACAGGGAGGTGAAAAACTGTTTTTT.

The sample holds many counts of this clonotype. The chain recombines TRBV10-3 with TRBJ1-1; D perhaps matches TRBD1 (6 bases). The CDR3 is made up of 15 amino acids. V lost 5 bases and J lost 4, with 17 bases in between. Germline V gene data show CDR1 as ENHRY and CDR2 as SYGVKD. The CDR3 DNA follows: TGTGCCATCAGTCCCAGGGGAGGGGATCGCACTGAAGCTTTCTTT. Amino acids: CAISPRGGDRTEAFF.

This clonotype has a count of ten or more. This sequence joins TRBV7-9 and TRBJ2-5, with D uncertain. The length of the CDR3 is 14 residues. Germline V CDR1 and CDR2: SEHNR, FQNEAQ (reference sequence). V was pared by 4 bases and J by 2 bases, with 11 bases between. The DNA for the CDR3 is TGTGCCAGCAGCTCTTGGAGAGAACAAGAGACCCAGTACTTC. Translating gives CASSSWREQETQYF. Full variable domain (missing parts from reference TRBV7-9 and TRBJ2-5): DTGVSQNPRHKITKRGQNVTFRCDPISEHNRLYWYRQTLGQGPEFLTYFQNEAQLEKSRLLSDRFSAERPKGSFSTLEIQRTEQGDSAMYLCASSSWREQETQYFGPGTRLLVL.

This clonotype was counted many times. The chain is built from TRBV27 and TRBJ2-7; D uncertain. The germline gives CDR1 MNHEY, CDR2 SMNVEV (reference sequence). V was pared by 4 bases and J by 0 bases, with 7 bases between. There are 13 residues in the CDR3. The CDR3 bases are TGTGCCAGCAGTTCCCAGAACTCCTACGAGCAGTACTTC. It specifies CASSSQNSYEQYF.

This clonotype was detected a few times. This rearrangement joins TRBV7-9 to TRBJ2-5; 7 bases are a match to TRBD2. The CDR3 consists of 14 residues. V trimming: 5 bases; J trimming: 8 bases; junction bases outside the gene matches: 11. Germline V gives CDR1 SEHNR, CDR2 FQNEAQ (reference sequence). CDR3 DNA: TGTGCCAGCAGCCTCAGCGGGGCCCAAGGAACCCAGTACTTC. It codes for CASSLSGAQGTQYF.

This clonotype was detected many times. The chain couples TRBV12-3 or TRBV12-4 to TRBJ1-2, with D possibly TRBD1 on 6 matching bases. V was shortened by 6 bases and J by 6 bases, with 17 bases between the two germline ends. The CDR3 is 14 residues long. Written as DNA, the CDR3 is TGTGCCAGCAGAGGACAGCTGACTCTCAATGGCTACACCTTC. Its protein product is CASRGQLTLNGYTF.

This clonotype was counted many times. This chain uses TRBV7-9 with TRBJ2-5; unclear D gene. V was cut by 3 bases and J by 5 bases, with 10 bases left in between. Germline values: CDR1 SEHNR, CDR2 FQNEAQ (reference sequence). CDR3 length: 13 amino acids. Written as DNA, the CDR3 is TGTGCCAGCAGCTTCCCAGCACGCGAGACCCAGTACTTC. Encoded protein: CASSFPARETQYF.

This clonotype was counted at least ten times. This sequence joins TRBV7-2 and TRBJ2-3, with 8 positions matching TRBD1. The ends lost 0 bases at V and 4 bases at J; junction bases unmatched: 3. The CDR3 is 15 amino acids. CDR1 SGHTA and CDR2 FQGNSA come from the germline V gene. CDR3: CASSLAHRGSDTQYF. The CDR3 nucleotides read TGTGCCAGCAGCTTAGCCCACAGGGGGTCAGATACGCAGTATTTT.

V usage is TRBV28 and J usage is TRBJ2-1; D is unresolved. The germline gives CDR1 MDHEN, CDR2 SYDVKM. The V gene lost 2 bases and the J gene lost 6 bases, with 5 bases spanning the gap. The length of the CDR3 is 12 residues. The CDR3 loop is CASSLTTNEQFF. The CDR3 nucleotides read TGTGCCAGCAGTTTAACCACCAATGAGCAGTTCTTC. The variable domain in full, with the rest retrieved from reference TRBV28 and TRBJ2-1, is DVKVTQSSRYLVKRTGEKVFLECVQDMDHENMFWYRQDPGLGLRLIYFSYDVKMKEKGDIPEGYSVSREKKERFSLILESASTNQTSMYLCASSLTTNEQFFGPGTRLTVL.

The CDR3 region has the DNA TGTGCCAGCAGCCAAGTCGGGCAGGGGGCTCGGGAGCAGTTCTTC. It yields the protein CASSQVGQGAREQFF. V is TRBV3-1 and J is TRBJ2-1, with 8 bases that match TRBD1. The CDR3 is made up of 15 amino acids. V trimming: 1 base; J trimming: 10 bases; junction bases outside the gene matches: 9. Germline V gene lookup returns CDR1 LGHDT and CDR2 YNNKEL (reference sequence).

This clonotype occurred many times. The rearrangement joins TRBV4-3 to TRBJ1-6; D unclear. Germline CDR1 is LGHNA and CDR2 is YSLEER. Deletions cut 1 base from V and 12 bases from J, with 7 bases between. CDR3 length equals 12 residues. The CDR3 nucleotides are TGCGCCAGCAGCCAAGCCCCAGGACCCCTCCACTTT. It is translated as CASSQAPGPLHF.

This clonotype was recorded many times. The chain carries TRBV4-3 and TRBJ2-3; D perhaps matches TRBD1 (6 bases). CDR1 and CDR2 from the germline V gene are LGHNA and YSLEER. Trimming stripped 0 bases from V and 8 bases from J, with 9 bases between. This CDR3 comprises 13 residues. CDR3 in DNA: TGCGCCAGCAGCCAAGATTTGGGGGCTACGCAGTATTTT. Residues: CASSQDLGATQYF.

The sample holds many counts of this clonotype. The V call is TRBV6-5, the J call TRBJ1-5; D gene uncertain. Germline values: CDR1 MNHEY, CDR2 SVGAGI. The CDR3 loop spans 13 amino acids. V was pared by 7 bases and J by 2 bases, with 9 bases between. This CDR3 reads CASKPGGNQPQHF. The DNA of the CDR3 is TGTGCCAGCAAGCCCGGGGGCAATCAGCCCCAGCATTTT.

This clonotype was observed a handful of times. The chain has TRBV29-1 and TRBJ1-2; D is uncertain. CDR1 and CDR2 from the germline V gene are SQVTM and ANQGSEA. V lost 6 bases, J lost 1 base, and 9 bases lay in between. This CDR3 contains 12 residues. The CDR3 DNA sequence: TGCAGCGTGGACGGGAATAACTATGGCTACACCTTC. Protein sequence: CSVDGNNYGYTF. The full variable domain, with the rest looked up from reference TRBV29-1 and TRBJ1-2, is SAVISQKPSRDICQRGTSLTIQCQVDSQVTMMFWYRQQPGQSLTLIATANQGSEATYESGFVIDKFPISRPNLTFSTLTVSNMSPEDSSIYLCSVDGNNYGYTFGSGTRLTVV.

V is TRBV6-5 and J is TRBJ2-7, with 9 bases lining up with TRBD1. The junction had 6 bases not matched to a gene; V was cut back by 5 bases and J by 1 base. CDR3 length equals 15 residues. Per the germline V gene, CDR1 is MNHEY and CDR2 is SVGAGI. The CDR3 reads CASSTPDRGSYEQYF. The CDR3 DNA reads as TGTGCCAGCAGTACCCCGGACAGGGGTTCCTACGAGCAGTACTTC.

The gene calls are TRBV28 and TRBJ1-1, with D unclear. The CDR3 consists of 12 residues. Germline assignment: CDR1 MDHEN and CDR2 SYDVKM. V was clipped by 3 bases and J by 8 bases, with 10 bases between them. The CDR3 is CASSFEGGEAFF. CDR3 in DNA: TGTGCCAGCAGTTTTGAGGGTGGGGAAGCTTTCTTT.

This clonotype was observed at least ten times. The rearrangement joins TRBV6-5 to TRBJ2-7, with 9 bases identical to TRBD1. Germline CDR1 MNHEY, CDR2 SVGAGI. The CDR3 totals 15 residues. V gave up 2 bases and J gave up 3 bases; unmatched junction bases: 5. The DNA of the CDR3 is TGTGCCAGCAGTTACAGGGGGACAGGGAACTACGAGCAGTACTTC. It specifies CASSYRGTGNYEQYF.

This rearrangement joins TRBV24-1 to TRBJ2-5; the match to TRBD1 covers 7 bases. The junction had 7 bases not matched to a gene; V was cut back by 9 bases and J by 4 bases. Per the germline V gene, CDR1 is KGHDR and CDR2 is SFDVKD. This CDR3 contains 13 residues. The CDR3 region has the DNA TGTGCCACCGCGGACAGGTGGGGAGAGACCCAGTACTTC. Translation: CATADRWGETQYF.

CDR3 sequence reads: CASSQVADAAYEQYF. The CDR3 DNA follows: TGTGCCAGCAGCCAAGTTGCGGACGCAGCCTACGAGCAGTACTTC. The chain is built from TRBV7-2 and TRBJ2-7; D is ambiguous. Trimming stripped 5 bases from V and 2 bases from J, with 16 bases between. Germline CDR1 reads SGHTA; CDR2 reads FQGNSA. The CDR3 totals 15 residues.

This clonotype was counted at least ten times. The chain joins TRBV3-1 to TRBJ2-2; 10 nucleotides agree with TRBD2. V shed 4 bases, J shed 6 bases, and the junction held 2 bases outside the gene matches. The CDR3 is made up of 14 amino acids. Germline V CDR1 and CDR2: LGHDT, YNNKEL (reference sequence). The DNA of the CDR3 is TGTGCCAGCAGCCTAGCGGGAGGACCCGGGGAGCTGTTTTTT. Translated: CASSLAGGPGELFF. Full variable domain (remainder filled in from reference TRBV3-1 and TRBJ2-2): DTAVSQTPKYLVTQMGNDKSIKCEQNLGHDTMYWYKQDSKKFLKIMFSYNNKELIINETVPNRFSPKSPDKAHLNLHINSLELGDSAVYFCASSLAGGPGELFFGEGSRLTVL.

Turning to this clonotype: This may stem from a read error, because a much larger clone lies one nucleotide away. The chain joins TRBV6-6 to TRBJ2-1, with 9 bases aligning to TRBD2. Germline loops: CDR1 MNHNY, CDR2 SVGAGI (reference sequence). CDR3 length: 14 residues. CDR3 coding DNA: TGTGCCAGCAGTTACACCCTAGCGGGGAATGAGCAGTCCTTC. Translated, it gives CASSYTLAGNEQSF.

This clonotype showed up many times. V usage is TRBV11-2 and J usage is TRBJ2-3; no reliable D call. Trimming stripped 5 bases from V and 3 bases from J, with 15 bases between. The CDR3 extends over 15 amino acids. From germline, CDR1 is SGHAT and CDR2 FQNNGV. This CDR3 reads CASSPPPMGTDTQYF. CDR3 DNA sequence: TGTGCCAGCAGCCCCCCTCCTATGGGAACAGATACGCAGTATTTT.

The CDR3 is CASSPPVFNGTDTQYF. DNA of the CDR3: TGTGCCAGCTCACCACCTGTCTTTAACGGAACAGATACGCAGTATTTT. This chain links TRBV18 with TRBJ2-3, with unresolved D. The CDR3 is 16 residues long. Deletions cut 0 bases from V and 3 bases from J, with 13 bases between. Germline values: CDR1 KGHSH, CDR2 LQKENI.